This T cell receptor (beta chain) stems from a study of T cell repertoires in cytomegalovirus infection. In the study overall: Indications of both CMV infection and matching HLA type were provided by public TCR beta signatures.

Study-wide results and caveats: Carriers of CMV plus the relevant HLA were identified by cumulative public TCR beta family frequency. The study found HLA-C-restricted CMV-specific TCR beta clonotypes dominating the ex vivo response.

The CDR3 runs to 14 residues. V lost 1 base and J 2 bases, leaving 9 bases between the germline ends. Germline assignment: CDR1 SGHRS and CDR2 YFSETQ. TCRdb ran MiXCR on the reads and lists one entry per CDR3 protein. The sample lists some 150,000 distinct CDR3 sequences, less than 25% occurring once. Concerning this clonotype itself: What it binds is not known.

Sequencing input: PBMCs. This TCR was recovered from a human donor in good health (CMV status not recorded). Some clones in this sample may be carry-over from other donors' samples. The J gene is TRBJ2-5, the V gene TRBV5-1; D might be TRBD1 (6 bases). CDR3 in amino acids: CASSLTGPQETQYF. DNA of the CDR3: TGCGCCAGCAGCTTGACAGGGCCACAAGAGACCCAGTACTTC.